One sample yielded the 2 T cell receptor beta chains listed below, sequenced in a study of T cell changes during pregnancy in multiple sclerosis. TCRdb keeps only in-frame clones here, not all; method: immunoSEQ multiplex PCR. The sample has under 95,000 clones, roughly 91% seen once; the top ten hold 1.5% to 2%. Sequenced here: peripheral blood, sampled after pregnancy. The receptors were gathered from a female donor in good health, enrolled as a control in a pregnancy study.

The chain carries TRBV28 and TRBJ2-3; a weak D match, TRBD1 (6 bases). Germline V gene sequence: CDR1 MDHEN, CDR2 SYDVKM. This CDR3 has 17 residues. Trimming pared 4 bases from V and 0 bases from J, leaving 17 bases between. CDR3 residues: CASSSQTGRGSTDTQYF. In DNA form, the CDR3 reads TGTGCCAGCAGTTCCCAAACAGGGAGAGGTAGCACAGATACGCAGTATTTT.

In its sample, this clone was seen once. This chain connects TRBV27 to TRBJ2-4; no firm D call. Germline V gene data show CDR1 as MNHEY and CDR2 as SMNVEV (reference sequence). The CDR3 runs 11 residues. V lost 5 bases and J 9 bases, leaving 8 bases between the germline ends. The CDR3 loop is CASSPVGIQYF. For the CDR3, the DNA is TGTGCCAGCAGTCCGGTTGGCATTCAGTACTTC.